Listed here are 25 T cell receptor beta chains from one sample, sequenced in a study of blood T cell repertoires in COVID-19. The repertoire was sequenced with immunoSEQ multiplex PCR; TCRdb's copy has only in-frame clones and lacks some. The sample shows fewer than 250,000 clones, around 83% of them seen only once. The sample was peripheral blood. Receptors were obtained from a woman aged 45 to 65 with acute or convalescent COVID-19.

This clone was counted once. V gene TRBV7-2 combines with J gene TRBJ2-1; D possibly corresponds to TRBD1 (6 bases). Germline V lookup: CDR1 SGHTA, CDR2 FQGNSA. This CDR3 spans 15 amino acids. The V and J ends lost 5 bases and 1 base respectively, with 12 bases between them. CDR3 sequence reads: CASSPWGLSYNEQFF. Here the CDR3 DNA reads TGTGCCAGCAGCCCCTGGGGGCTTTCCTACAATGAGCAGTTCTTC.

The rearrangement joins TRBV5-1 to TRBJ2-1; TRBD2 agrees at 9 bases. The ends lost 0 bases at V and 4 bases at J; junction bases unmatched: 8. The CDR3 runs to 17 residues. Germline V gives CDR1 SGHRS, CDR2 YFSETQ. The CDR3 DNA follows: TGCGCCAGCAGCTTGGGATCGGCGGGAGGGCAGTACAATGAGCAGTTCTTC. The encoded protein is CASSLGSAGGQYNEQFF.

This chain joins TRBV7-9 and TRBJ2-5; D not resolved. The V gene's germline CDR1 is SEHNR and CDR2 FQNEAQ (reference sequence). Trimming removed 5 bases from V and 5 bases from J, with 15 bases in between. CDR3 size: 14 residues. The CDR3 is CASSPLGSPETQYF. In DNA, the CDR3 is TGTGCCAGCAGCCCACTGGGTAGCCCGGAGACCCAGTACTTC.

The chain is built from TRBV19 and TRBJ2-1; 9 nucleotides align to TRBD1. The CDR3 contains 15 residues. The germline gives CDR1 LNHDA, CDR2 SQIVND (reference sequence). With V trimmed by 6 bases and J by 12 bases, 15 bases remained unmatched. The CDR3: CASSPWDRALGGQFF. The CDR3 nucleotides read TGTGCCAGTAGCCCATGGGACAGGGCCTTAGGGGGGCAGTTCTTC.

This chain joins TRBV24-1 and TRBJ2-1; 14 bases match TRBD2. CDR1 and CDR2 (germline): KGHDR, SFDVKD. CDR3 length: 15 residues. The V and J ends lost 5 bases and 8 bases, in that order; junction bases with no gene match: 4. For the CDR3, the DNA is TGTGCCACCAGTGCGGGACTAGCGGGAGTCGATGAGCAGTTCTTC. It encodes CATSAGLAGVDEQFF.

The gene calls are TRBV9 and TRBJ2-2; D call uncertain. Trimming took off 6 bases at V and 5 bases at J, with 11 bases between the two ends. This CDR3 has 13 residues. From germline, CDR1 is SGDLS and CDR2 YYNGEE. CDR3 in amino acids: CASTLGGTGELFF. For the CDR3, the DNA is TGTGCCAGCACCCTAGGTGGTACCGGGGAGCTGTTTTTT.

The gene calls are TRBV27 and TRBJ2-3; D unresolved. V dropped 5 bases and J dropped 3 bases, with 9 bases sitting between them. Germline V lookup: CDR1 MNHEY, CDR2 SMNVEV (reference sequence). The CDR3 is 13 amino acids. The CDR3 region is CASSLLATDTQYF. The CDR3 DNA follows: TGTGCCAGCAGTCTCCTCGCGACAGATACGCAGTATTTT.

The chain links TRBV5-1 to TRBJ2-5, with 7 bases fitting TRBD2. Trimming removed 1 base from V and 1 base from J; junction bases left unmatched: 7. The CDR3 totals 16 residues. Germline-derived CDR1 and CDR2 are SGHRS and YFSETQ. CDR3 sequence (DNA): TGCGCCAGCAGCTTGATGACGGGAGGACCCCAAGAGACCCAGTACTTC. It codes for CASSLMTGGPQETQYF.

The chain uses TRBV5-6 and TRBJ2-7; weak D call: TRBD2 (5 bases). The ends were cut back, 5 bases at V and 2 bases at J, with 14 bases in the middle. The germline V gene encodes CDR1 SGHDT and CDR2 YYEEEE. The CDR3 totals 14 residues. CDR3: CASRSYRGPYEQYF. The DNA for the CDR3 is TGTGCCAGCAGGTCTTATAGAGGGCCCTACGAGCAGTACTTC. Using reference TRBV5-6 and TRBJ2-7 for the parts outside the CDR3, the full variable domain is DAGVTQSPTHLIKTRGQQVTLRCSPKSGHDTVSWYQQALGQGPQFIFQYYEEEERQRGNFPDRFSGHQFPNYSSELNVNALLLGDSALYLCASRSYRGPYEQYFGPGTRLTVT.

The CDR3 sequence: CASSLDLTGMETQYF. CDR3 bases: TGTGCCAGCAGCTTAGACCTGACAGGGATGGAGACCCAGTACTTC. The chain couples TRBV11-2 to TRBJ2-5; 7 nucleotides line up with TRBD1. The CDR3 contains 15 residues. Losses at the gene ends were 0 bases for V and 5 bases for J; bases not matched to a gene: 6. Germline lookup yields CDR1 SGHAT and CDR2 FQNNGV.

The chain uses TRBV9 and TRBJ1-2; 9 bases align to TRBD1. Per germline, CDR1 SGDLS and CDR2 YYNGEE. The CDR3 runs 14 residues. After removal of 6 bases from V and 6 bases from J, the junction contained 9 bases not matched to a gene. CDR3 nucleotide sequence: TGTGCCAGCAACTCGGACAGGGGAACCCATGGCTACACCTTC. Its translation: CASNSDRGTHGYTF.

The chain has TRBV5-1 and TRBJ1-1; D might be TRBD1 (5 bases). The V end was cut by 0 bases, the J end by 2 bases, with 8 bases between. Germline values: CDR1 SGHRS, CDR2 YFSETQ. The CDR3 runs to 14 residues. The CDR3 region is CASSLATGNTEAFF. CDR3 bases: TGCGCCAGCAGCTTGGCCACAGGCAACACTGAAGCTTTCTTT.

There are a few counts of this clone. The chain joins TRBV10-2 to TRBJ1-3; D possibly corresponds to TRBD1 (5 bases). Germline CDR1 WSHSY, CDR2 SAAADI. This CDR3 region has 13 residues. V lost 4 bases, J lost 4 bases, and 8 bases lay in between. The CDR3 region is CASSGQGGNTIYF. In DNA, the CDR3 is TGCGCCAGCAGTGGTCAGGGAGGAAACACCATATATTTT.

V gene TRBV6-5 combines with J gene TRBJ1-6; a possible D gene is TRBD1 (5 bases). CDR1 is MNHEY, CDR2 SVGAGI, per germline. The CDR3 covers 14 residues. The V and J ends lost 2 bases and 10 bases respectively, with 12 bases between them. The CDR3 region is CASSYARAKSPLHF. Here the CDR3 DNA reads TGTGCCAGCAGTTACGCCAGGGCTAAGTCACCCCTCCACTTT.

The rearrangement joins TRBV20-1 to TRBJ2-1; D gene uncertain. The CDR3 extends over 11 amino acids. Germline CDR1 is DFQATT and CDR2 is SNEGSKA (reference sequence). Trimming cost V 6 bases and J 7 bases, with 10 bases left between them. The CDR3 nucleotides read TGCAGTGCCCCCGTGAGGAATGAGCAGTTCTTC. Residues: CSAPVRNEQFF.

This chain connects TRBV28 to TRBJ2-5; D perhaps matches TRBD2 (7 bases). Germline V lookup: CDR1 MDHEN, CDR2 SYDVKM. The CDR3 covers 13 residues. Trimming left V 8 bases short and J 5 bases short, with 15 bases between. In DNA form, the CDR3 reads TGTGCCAGCGGAAGGGGGGGCGAGGAGACCCAGTACTTC. This sequence encodes CASGRGGEETQYF.

V is TRBV3-1 (or the pseudogene TRBV3-2) and J is TRBJ1-3; no reliable D call. This CDR3 contains 13 residues. Per the germline V gene, CDR1 is LGHDT and CDR2 is YNNKEL (reference sequence). The V end lost 4 bases, the J end lost 0 bases, and 4 bases lay between the germline ends. The CDR3 sequence is CASSRGSGNTIYF. The CDR3 DNA is TGTGCCAGCAGCCGAGGCTCTGGAAACACCATATATTTT.

This clone appeared many times. This rearrangement joins TRBV4-1 to TRBJ2-7; 7 bases align to TRBD1. Trimming took 7 bases from V and 0 from J; bases not matched to a gene: 9. The CDR3 runs to 15 residues. Germline CDR1 reads MGHRA; CDR2 reads YSYEKL. As DNA, the CDR3 is TGCGCCAGCACCCTCGAGACAGGGAGCTCCTACGAGCAGTACTTC. It is translated as CASTLETGSSYEQYF.

This rearrangement joins TRBV12-3 or TRBV12-4 to TRBJ2-5; TRBD2 matches at 10 bases. The CDR3 is 13 residues long. The V gene end was trimmed by 6 bases and the J gene end by 9 bases; junction bases not matched to a gene: 7. The CDR3 nucleotides read TGTGCCAGCAGCAGAACTAGCGGGATGGCCCAGTACTTC. It specifies CASSRTSGMAQYF.

The genes are TRBV7-7 and TRBJ2-1; perhaps TRBD2 as D (5 bases). The CDR3 spans 15 residues. V lost 5 bases to trimming and J lost 0 bases, with 11 bases between them. The germline gives CDR1 SSHAT, CDR2 FNYEAQ (reference sequence). The CDR3 sequence: CASSPSLSSYNEQFF. The CDR3 DNA follows: TGTGCCAGCAGCCCTAGCCTGAGCTCCTACAATGAGCAGTTCTTC.

This clone was detected only a few times. The chain joins TRBV9 to TRBJ1-1; D unresolved. From germline, CDR1 is SGDLS and CDR2 YYNGEE. The CDR3 has 13 residues. Trimming pared 0 bases from V and 0 bases from J, leaving 3 bases between. The CDR3 bases are TGTGCCAGCAGCGTAGCCATGAACACTGAAGCTTTCTTT. Translated: CASSVAMNTEAFF.

The CDR3 bases are TGTGCCAGCAGTGAAGGCTTCGGACTAGCGGCCACAGATACGCAGTATTTT. It is translated as CASSEGFGLAATDTQYF. The V call is TRBV2, the J call TRBJ2-3; 10 bases agree with TRBD2. The CDR3 is 17 residues long. V lost 1 base, J lost 2 bases, and 6 bases stayed unmatched. Looked up from germline, CDR1 is SNHLY and CDR2 is FYNNEI.

The chain combines TRBV7-3 with TRBJ2-1, with 9 positions matching TRBD2. V was pared by 1 base and J by 3 bases, with 10 bases of the junction left unmatched. Germline V gives CDR1 SGHTA, CDR2 FQGTGA. The CDR3 sequence is 18 residues long. The CDR3 protein is CASSLKVSLAGYYNEQFF. CDR3 DNA sequence: TGTGCCAGCAGCTTAAAAGTTAGTCTAGCGGGATACTACAATGAGCAGTTCTTC.

The chain is built from TRBV14 and TRBJ2-1; 9 bases map to TRBD1. V lost 4 bases to trimming and J lost 1 base; unmatched junction nucleotides: 8. Germline V CDR1 and CDR2: SGHDN, FVKESK. The CDR3 consists of 17 residues. CDR3 DNA sequence: TGTGCCAGCAGCCGTGAAGTCGGGACAGGGTCCTACAATGAGCAGTTCTTC. This codes for CASSREVGTGSYNEQFF.

The V gene is TRBV11-3, the J gene TRBJ2-7; no firm D call. The V end lost 5 bases, the J end lost 0 bases, and 11 bases lay between the germline ends. The CDR3 runs 14 residues. Germline CDR1 SGHNT, CDR2 YENEEA. CDR3 amino acids: CASSATPSSYEQYF. The CDR3 nucleotides are TGTGCCAGCAGCGCGACACCAAGCTCCTACGAGCAGTACTTC.